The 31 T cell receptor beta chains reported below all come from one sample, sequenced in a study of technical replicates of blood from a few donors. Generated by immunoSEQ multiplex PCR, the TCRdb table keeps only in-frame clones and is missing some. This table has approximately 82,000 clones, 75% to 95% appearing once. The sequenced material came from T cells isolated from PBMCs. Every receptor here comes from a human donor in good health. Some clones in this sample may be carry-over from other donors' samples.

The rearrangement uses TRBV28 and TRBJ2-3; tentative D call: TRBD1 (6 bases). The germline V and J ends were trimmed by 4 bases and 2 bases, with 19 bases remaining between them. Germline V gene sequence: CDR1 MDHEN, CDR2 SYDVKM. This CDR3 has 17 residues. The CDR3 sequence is CASSYSGHGVSTDTQYF. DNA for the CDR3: TGTGCCAGCAGTTACTCGGGACACGGAGTATCCACAGATACGCAGTATTTT.

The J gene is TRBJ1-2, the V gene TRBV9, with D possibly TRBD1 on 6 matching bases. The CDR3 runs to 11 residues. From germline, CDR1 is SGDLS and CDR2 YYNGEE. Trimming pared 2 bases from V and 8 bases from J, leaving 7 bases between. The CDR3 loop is CASSVGQGYTF. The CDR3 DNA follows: TGTGCCAGCAGCGTTGGACAGGGCTACACCTTC.

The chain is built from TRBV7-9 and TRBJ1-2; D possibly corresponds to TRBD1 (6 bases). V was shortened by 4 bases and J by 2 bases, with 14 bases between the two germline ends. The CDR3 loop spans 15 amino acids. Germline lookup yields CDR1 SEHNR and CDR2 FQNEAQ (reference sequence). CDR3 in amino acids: CASSSTTGRNYGYTF. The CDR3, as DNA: TGTGCCAGCAGCTCCACGACAGGTCGCAACTATGGCTACACCTTC.

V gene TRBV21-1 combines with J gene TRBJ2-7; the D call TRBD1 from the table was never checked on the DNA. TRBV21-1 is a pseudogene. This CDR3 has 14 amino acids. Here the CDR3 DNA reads TGTGCCGGCAAAGACAGGGGGCGCCCCTACGAGCAGTACTTC. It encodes CAGKDRGRPYEQYF.

The CDR3 sequence: CATLAGGVYEQYF. For the CDR3, the DNA is TGTGCCACCCTAGCGGGAGGCGTATACGAGCAGTACTTC. The J gene is TRBJ2-7, the V gene TRBV6-1, with 11 bases that match TRBD2. Germline V gene lookup returns CDR1 MNHNS and CDR2 SASEGT. This CDR3 contains 13 residues. J lost 4 bases, V lost 10 bases, and 6 bases had no gene match.

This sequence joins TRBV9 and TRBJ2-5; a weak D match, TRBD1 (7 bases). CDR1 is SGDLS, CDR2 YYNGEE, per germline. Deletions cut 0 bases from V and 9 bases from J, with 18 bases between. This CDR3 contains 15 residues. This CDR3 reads CASSVGQGGTWAQYF. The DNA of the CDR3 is TGTGCCAGCAGCGTAGGCCAGGGGGGAACTTGGGCCCAGTACTTC.

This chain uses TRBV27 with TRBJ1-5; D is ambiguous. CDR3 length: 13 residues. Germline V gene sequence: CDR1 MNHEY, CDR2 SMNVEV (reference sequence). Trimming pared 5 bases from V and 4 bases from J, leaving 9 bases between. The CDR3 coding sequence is TGTGCCAGCAGTGTACGGGATAATCAGCCCCAGCATTTT. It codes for CASSVRDNQPQHF.

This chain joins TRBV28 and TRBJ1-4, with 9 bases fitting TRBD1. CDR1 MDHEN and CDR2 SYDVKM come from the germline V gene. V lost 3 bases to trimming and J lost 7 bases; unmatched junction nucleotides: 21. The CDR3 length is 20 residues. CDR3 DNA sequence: TGTGCCAGCAGTTTCCGAACCAACTACAGGGGGCGGTTAAGTGGTGAAAAACTGTTTTTT. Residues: CASSFRTNYRGRLSGEKLFF.

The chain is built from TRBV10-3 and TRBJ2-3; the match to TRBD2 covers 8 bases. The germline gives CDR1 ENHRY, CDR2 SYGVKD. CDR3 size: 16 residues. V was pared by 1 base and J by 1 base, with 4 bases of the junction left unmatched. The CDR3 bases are TGTGCCATCAGTGAGTACACGGGAGGGCGCACAGATACGCAGTATTTT. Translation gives CAISEYTGGRTDTQYF.

CDR3 protein: CATFDRGKSHGYTF. For the CDR3, the DNA is TGTGCCACGTTTGACAGGGGGAAGAGCCATGGCTACACCTTC. The chain carries TRBV10-3 and TRBJ1-2; 9 nucleotides match TRBD1. The CDR3 is 14 residues long. From germline, CDR1 is ENHRY and CDR2 SYGVKD. The ends lost 10 bases at V and 6 bases at J; junction bases unmatched: 12.

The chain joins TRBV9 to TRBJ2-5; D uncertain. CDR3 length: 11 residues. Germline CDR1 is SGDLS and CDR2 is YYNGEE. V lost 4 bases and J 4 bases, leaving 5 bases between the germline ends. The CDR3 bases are TGTGCCAGCAGCTTCGGAGAGACCCAGTACTTC. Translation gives CASSFGETQYF.

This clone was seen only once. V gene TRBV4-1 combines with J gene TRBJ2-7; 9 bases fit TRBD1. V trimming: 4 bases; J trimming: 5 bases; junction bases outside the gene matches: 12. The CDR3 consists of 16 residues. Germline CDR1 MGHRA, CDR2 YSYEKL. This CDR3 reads CASSPKRGQGGNEQYF. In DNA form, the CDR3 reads TGCGCCAGCAGCCCCAAAAGGGGACAGGGTGGGAACGAGCAGTACTTC.

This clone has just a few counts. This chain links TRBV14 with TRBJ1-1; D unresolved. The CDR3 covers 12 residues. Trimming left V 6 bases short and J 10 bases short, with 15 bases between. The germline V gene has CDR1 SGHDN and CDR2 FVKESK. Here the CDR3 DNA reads TGTGCCAGCAGTAATATGTTGTTTAGAGCTTTCTTT. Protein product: CASSNMLFRAFF.

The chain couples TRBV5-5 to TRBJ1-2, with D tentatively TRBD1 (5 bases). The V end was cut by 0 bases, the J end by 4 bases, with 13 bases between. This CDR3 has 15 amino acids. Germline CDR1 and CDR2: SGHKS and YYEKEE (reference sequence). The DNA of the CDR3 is TGTGCCAGCAGCTTGGCCGGAGACAGCTTCTATGGCTACACCTTC. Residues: CASSLAGDSFYGYTF.

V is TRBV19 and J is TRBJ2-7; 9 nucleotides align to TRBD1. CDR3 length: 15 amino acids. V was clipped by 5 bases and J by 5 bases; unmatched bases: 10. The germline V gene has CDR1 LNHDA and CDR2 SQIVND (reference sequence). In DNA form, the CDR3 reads TGTGCCAGTAGTCCCGCCGGGACAGGGATCGACGAGCAGTACTTC. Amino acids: CASSPAGTGIDEQYF.

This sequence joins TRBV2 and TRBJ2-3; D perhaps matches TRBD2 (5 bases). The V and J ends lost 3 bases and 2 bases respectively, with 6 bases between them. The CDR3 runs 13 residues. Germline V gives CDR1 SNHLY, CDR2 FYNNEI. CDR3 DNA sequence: TGTGCCAGCAGTGAGGGAGCCACAGATACGCAGTATTTT. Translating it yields CASSEGATDTQYF.

CDR3 nucleotides: TGCGCCAGCAGCCAAGATTGGGCTAGCCCCGGAGGGGAGCAGTACTTC. It is translated as CASSQDWASPGGEQYF. This chain joins TRBV4-3 and TRBJ2-7; maybe TRBD2 (6 bases). The CDR3 is 16 residues long. V lost 0 bases, J lost 7 bases, and 19 bases lay in between. The germline gives CDR1 LGHNA, CDR2 YSLEER.

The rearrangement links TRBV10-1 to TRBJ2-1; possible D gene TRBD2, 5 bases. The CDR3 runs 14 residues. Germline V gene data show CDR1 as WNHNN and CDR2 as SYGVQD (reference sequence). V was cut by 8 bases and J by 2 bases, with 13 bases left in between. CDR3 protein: CASPLGCPYNEQFF. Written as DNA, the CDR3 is TGCGCCAGCCCACTAGGGTGTCCCTACAATGAGCAGTTCTTC.

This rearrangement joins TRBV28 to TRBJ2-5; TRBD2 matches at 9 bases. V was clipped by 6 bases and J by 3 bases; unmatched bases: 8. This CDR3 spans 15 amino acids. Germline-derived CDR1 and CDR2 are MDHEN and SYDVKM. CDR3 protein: CASSPSASGKETQYF. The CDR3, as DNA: TGTGCCAGCAGCCCCTCAGCTAGCGGGAAAGAGACCCAGTACTTC.

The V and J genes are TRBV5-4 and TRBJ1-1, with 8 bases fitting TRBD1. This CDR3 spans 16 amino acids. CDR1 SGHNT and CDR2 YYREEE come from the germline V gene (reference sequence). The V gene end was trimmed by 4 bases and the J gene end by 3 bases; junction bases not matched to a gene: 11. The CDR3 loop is CASSLGTGRMDTEAFF. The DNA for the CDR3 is TGTGCCAGCAGCCTAGGGACAGGAAGAATGGACACTGAAGCTTTCTTT.

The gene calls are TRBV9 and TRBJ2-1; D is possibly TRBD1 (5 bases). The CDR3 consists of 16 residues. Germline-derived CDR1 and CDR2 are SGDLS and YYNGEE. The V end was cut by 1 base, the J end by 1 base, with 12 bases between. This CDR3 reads CASSVNQGESYNEQFF. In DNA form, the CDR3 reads TGTGCCAGCAGCGTAAACCAGGGTGAATCCTACAATGAGCAGTTCTTC.

CDR3 nucleotides: TGTGCCATCAGTTTGGGCGAGACCCAGTACTTC. Translation gives CAISLGETQYF. The chain combines TRBV10-3 with TRBJ2-5; D not resolved. V dropped 5 bases and J dropped 5 bases, with 6 bases sitting between them. Germline CDR1 and CDR2: ENHRY and SYGVKD. The CDR3 covers 11 residues.

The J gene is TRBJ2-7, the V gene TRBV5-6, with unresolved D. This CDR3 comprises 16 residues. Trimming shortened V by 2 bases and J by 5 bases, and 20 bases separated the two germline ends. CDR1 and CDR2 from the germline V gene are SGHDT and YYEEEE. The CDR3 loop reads CASSFRLAIRLDEQYF. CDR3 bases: TGTGCCAGCAGCTTTAGGTTAGCCATTCGACTCGACGAGCAGTACTTC.

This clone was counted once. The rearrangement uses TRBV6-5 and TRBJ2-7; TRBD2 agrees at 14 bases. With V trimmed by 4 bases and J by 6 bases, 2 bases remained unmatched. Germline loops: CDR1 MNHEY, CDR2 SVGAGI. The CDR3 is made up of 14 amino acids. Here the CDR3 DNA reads TGTGCCAGCAGTTCCGGGACTAGCGGGAGCGAGCAGTACTTC. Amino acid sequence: CASSSGTSGSEQYF.

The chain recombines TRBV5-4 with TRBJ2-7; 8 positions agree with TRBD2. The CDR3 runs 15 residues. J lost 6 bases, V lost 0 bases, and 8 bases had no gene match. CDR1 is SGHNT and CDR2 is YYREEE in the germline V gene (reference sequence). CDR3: CASSLGAGEGVEQYF. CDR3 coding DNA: TGTGCCAGCAGCTTGGGAGCGGGAGAGGGGGTCGAGCAGTACTTC.

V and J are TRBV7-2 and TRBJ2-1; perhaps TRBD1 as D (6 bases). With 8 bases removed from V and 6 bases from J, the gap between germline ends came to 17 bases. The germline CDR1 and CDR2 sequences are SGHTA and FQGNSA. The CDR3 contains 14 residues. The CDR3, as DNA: TGTGCCAGCGTCCAAACAGGGCCGATCAATGAGCAGTTCTTC. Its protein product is CASVQTGPINEQFF. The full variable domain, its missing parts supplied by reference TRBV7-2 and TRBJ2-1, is GAGVSQSPSNKVTEKGKDVELRCDPISGHTALYWYRQSLGQGLEFLIYFQGNSAPDKSGLPSDRFSAERTGGSVSTLTIQRTQQEDSAVYLCASVQTGPINEQFFGPGTRLTVL.

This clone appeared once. The CDR3 sequence: CASSKGQGRGYTF. The DNA for the CDR3 is TGTGCCAGCAGTAAAGGACAGGGCAGAGGCTACACCTTC. The V gene is TRBV6-5, the J gene TRBJ1-2, with TRBD1 matching 8 bases. The length of the CDR3 is 13 residues. Trimming cost V 5 bases and J 8 bases; bases outside gene matches: 7. Germline loops: CDR1 MNHEY, CDR2 SVGAGI.

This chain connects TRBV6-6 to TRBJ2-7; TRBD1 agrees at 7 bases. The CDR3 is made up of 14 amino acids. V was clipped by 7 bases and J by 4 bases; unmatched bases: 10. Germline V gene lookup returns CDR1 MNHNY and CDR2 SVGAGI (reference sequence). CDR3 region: CASTPTQTGYEQYF. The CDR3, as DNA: TGTGCCAGCACGCCAACGCAGACAGGGTACGAGCAGTACTTC.

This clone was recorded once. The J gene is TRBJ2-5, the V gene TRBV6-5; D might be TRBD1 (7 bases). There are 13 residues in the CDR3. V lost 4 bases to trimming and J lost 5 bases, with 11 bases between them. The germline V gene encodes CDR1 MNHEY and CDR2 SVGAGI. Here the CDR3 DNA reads TGTGCCAGCAGTTCCCCAGGGGGGGAGACCCAGTACTTC. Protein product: CASSSPGGETQYF.

Here the CDR3 reads CASSSVAGVNYEQYF. In DNA form, the CDR3 reads TGTGCCAGCAGTTCCGTGGCGGGGGTAAACTACGAGCAGTACTTC. V is TRBV28 and J is TRBJ2-7; 7 positions match TRBD2. CDR3 size: 15 residues. The ends lost 4 bases at V and 3 bases at J; junction bases unmatched: 9. CDR1 and CDR2 (germline): MDHEN, SYDVKM. Combining the CDR3 with reference TRBV28 and TRBJ2-7 gives the whole variable domain DVKVTQSSRYLVKRTGEKVFLECVQDMDHENMFWYRQDPGLGLRLIYFSYDVKMKEKGDIPEGYSVSREKKERFSLILESASTNQTSMYLCASSSVAGVNYEQYFGPGTRLTVT.

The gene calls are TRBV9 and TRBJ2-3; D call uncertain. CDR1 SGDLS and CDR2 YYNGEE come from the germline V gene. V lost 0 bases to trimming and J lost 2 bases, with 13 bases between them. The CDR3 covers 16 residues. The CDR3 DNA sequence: TGTGCCAGCAGCGTAGACGGAGATCTATTCACAGATACGCAGTATTTT. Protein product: CASSVDGDLFTDTQYF. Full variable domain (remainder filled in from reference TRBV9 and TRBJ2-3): DSGVTQTPKHLITATGQRVTLRCSPRSGDLSVYWYQQSLDQGLQFLIQYYNGEERAKGNILERFSAQQFPDLHSELNLSSLELGDSALYFCASSVDGDLFTDTQYFGPGTRLTVL.